The present TCR beta chain was sequenced within a study of cytotoxic CD8 clonotypes in ibrutinib-treated CLL. Study overall: Mean yields were roughly 240,000 productive templates and over 85,000 productive rearrangements per sample. Whole-study results and caveats: Sampling times differed between sustained-remission and progressing patients. Upon ibrutinib response clonality rose, and upon progression it fell back toward baseline.

Target depth was 1 in 200,000 to 1 in 1 million T cells, about 10x per clonotype. The repertoire was sequenced with immunoSEQ multiplex PCR; TCRdb's copy has only in-frame clones and lacks some. In the table there are more than 200,000 clones, roughly 65% of which are singletons. Points on this clone: Antigen: not known. This CDR3 is also generated by other DNA sequences in the sample.

Trimming stripped 5 bases from V and 5 bases from J, with 6 bases between. This CDR3 has 11 amino acids. CDR1 is SGHTA, CDR2 FQGNSA, per germline. V is TRBV7-2 and J is TRBJ2-5; D unresolved. Specimen: PBMCs, collected after 12 months of ibrutinib treatment. The sequence derives from a human donor with chronic lymphocytic leukemia. CDR3 sequence reads: CASSRRETQYF. The CDR3 coding sequence is TGTGCCAGCAGCCGGCGGGAGACCCAGTACTTC.